This entry lists 25 T cell receptor beta chains sequenced from one sample in a study of blood T cell repertoires in COVID-19. Clones were read by immunoSEQ multiplex PCR, and TCRdb kept only the in-frame ones, dropping some. The sample has over 200,000 clones; roughly 80% are singletons. Sample: peripheral blood. These receptor sequences come from a human donor in a cohort sampled during active COVID-19.

With respect to this clone: Other DNA sequences from this sample encode an identical CDR3 as well. This sequence joins TRBV19 and TRBJ1-1; D call uncertain. CDR3 length equals 14 residues. V was pared by 2 bases and J by 2 bases, with 9 bases between. CDR1 and CDR2 from the germline V gene are LNHDA and SQIVND (reference sequence). The CDR3 nucleotides read TGTGCCAGTAGTATACTGGCGGGAAACACTGAAGCTTTCTTT. Protein: CASSILAGNTEAFF.

The V and J genes are TRBV7-9 and TRBJ1-1, with D possibly matching TRBD1 (6 bases). The CDR3 contains 15 residues. From germline, CDR1 is SEHNR and CDR2 FQNEAQ (reference sequence). V gave up 3 bases and J gave up 3 bases, with 14 bases separating them. CDR3 nucleotides: TGTGCCAGCAGCTTGCCCACGAGACAGGACACTGAAGCTTTCTTT. This gives the protein CASSLPTRQDTEAFF.

This chain links TRBV29-1 with TRBJ2-5; 7 positions agree with TRBD1. Germline V gene sequence: CDR1 SQVTM, CDR2 ANQGSEA. CDR3 length: 12 amino acids. Trimming at V came to 8 bases and at J to 3 bases, leaving 6 bases not matched to a gene. DNA for the CDR3: TGCAGCATTAAACAGGGGAAAGAGACCCAGTACTTC. It specifies CSIKQGKETQYF.

This rearrangement joins TRBV4-1 to TRBJ2-7; the match to TRBD2 covers 10 bases. Losses at the gene ends were 0 bases for V and 4 bases for J; bases not matched to a gene: 6. This CDR3 spans 16 amino acids. The germline CDR1 and CDR2 sequences are MGHRA and YSYEKL. CDR3: CASSQEAIAGGYEQYF. The CDR3 region has the DNA TGCGCCAGCAGCCAAGAAGCGATAGCGGGAGGTTACGAGCAGTACTTC.

The chain uses TRBV7-2 and TRBJ2-1; 12 bases fit TRBD2. Germline CDR1 SGHTA, CDR2 FQGNSA. CDR3 size: 15 residues. The J segment lost 5 bases and the V segment lost 2 bases, leaving 1 base of the junction unmatched. The CDR3: CASSLRTSGNNEQFF. The DNA for the CDR3 is TGTGCCAGCAGCTTAAGGACTAGCGGGAACAATGAGCAGTTCTTC.

The V and J genes are TRBV7-2 and TRBJ2-7; 11 bases match TRBD2. The CDR3 is made up of 15 amino acids. Germline CDR1 reads SGHTA; CDR2 reads FQGNSA. With V trimmed by 5 bases and J by 3 bases, 6 bases remained unmatched. CDR3 sequence reads: CASSDQGTSGYEQYF. DNA for the CDR3: TGTGCCAGCAGCGACCAGGGGACTAGCGGCTACGAGCAGTACTTC.

The J gene is TRBJ1-1, the V gene TRBV18, with a weak D call TRBD1 (6 bases). V shed 1 base and J shed 2 bases, with 11 bases lying between them. The CDR3 is made up of 15 amino acids. Germline CDR1 is KGHSH and CDR2 is LQKENI. CDR3 DNA sequence: TGTGCCAGCTCACCACAGAGGGGGAGCAACACTGAAGCTTTCTTT. Protein product: CASSPQRGSNTEAFF.

The chain joins TRBV9 to TRBJ1-5, with TRBD1 identical over 8 bases. Trimming removed 7 bases from V and 4 bases from J; junction bases left unmatched: 10. This CDR3 has 15 residues. Looked up from germline, CDR1 is SGDLS and CDR2 is YYNGEE. CDR3 protein: CASGPTGTGNQPQHF. CDR3 nucleotides: TGTGCCAGCGGTCCCACCGGGACAGGAAATCAGCCCCAGCATTTT.

The chain couples TRBV5-8 to TRBJ2-5; the match to TRBD2 covers 7 bases. Germline lookup yields CDR1 SGHTS and CDR2 YDEGEE. Losses at the gene ends were 5 bases for V and 2 bases for J; bases not matched to a gene: 9. The CDR3 length is 15 residues. CDR3 nucleotides: TGTGCCAGCAGGGGCTTAGGGGAGGGTCAAGAGACCCAGTACTTC. Its protein product is CASRGLGEGQETQYF.

The chain couples TRBV7-3 to TRBJ2-7; no reliable D call. This CDR3 has 14 residues. Trimming stripped 0 bases from V and 2 bases from J, with 8 bases between. Germline loops: CDR1 SGHTA, CDR2 FQGTGA. This CDR3 reads CASSLTAGAYEQYF. The CDR3 DNA reads TGTGCCAGCAGCTTAACGGCAGGTGCCTACGAGCAGTACTTC.

This chain joins TRBV6-8 and TRBJ2-7, with TRBD1 matching over 9 bases. V gave up 7 bases and J gave up 3 bases; unmatched junction bases: 7. This CDR3 comprises 14 residues. Germline V lookup: CDR1 MNHGY, CDR2 SAAAGT. The CDR3 spells CASNKTGGGYEQYF. The CDR3 region has the DNA TGTGCCAGCAATAAGACAGGGGGAGGCTACGAGCAGTACTTC.

The chain links TRBV30 to TRBJ1-5; D may be TRBD1 (5 bases). The germline V and J ends were trimmed by 1 base and 7 bases, with 11 bases remaining between them. There are 13 residues in the CDR3. Germline V gene sequence: CDR1 GTSNPN, CDR2 SVGIG (reference sequence). The CDR3 sequence is CAWSGQGGQPQHF. The CDR3 DNA sequence: TGTGCCTGGAGTGGGCAGGGCGGACAGCCCCAGCATTTT.

CDR3 in DNA: TGTGCCAGCAGCGTACACTCACTCACCTACGAGCAGTACTTC. As protein: CASSVHSLTYEQYF. This rearrangement joins TRBV9 to TRBJ2-7; the D is unclear. Per the germline V gene, CDR1 is SGDLS and CDR2 is YYNGEE. This CDR3 has 14 residues. V was shortened by 1 base and J by 2 bases, with 10 bases between the two germline ends.

The DNA for the CDR3 is TGTGCCAGTAGTATGACCCTAGTCGGGACCGGGGAGCTGTTTTTT. This encodes CASSMTLVGTGELFF. The chain combines TRBV19 with TRBJ2-2, with D unresolved. Trimming removed 3 bases from V and 5 bases from J, with 13 bases in between. The germline gives CDR1 LNHDA, CDR2 SQIVND (reference sequence). This CDR3 has 15 residues.

This clone was seen more than once but under ten times. J is TRBJ1-2 and V is TRBV24-1; D remains unclear. The ends were cut back, 3 bases at V and 3 bases at J, with 7 bases in the middle. The CDR3 sequence is 13 residues long. Germline V gene data show CDR1 as KGHDR and CDR2 as SFDVKD. The DNA for the CDR3 is TGTGCCACCAGTGATACTCGTTACTATGGCTACACCTTC. This sequence encodes CATSDTRYYGYTF.

The V and J genes are TRBV5-5 and TRBJ1-2, with 12 bases lining up with TRBD1. CDR1 and CDR2 (germline): SGHKS, YYEKEE (reference sequence). With V trimmed by 0 bases and J by 5 bases, 11 bases remained unmatched. The CDR3 consists of 18 residues. As DNA, the CDR3 is TGTGCCAGCAGCTTGGATGGTACGGGACAGGGGGCGCGTTATGGCTACACCTTC. This encodes CASSLDGTGQGARYGYTF.

The genes are TRBV19 and TRBJ2-7, with 8 bases identical to TRBD2. The V gene's germline CDR1 is LNHDA and CDR2 SQIVND (reference sequence). Trimming took 4 bases from V and 5 from J; bases not matched to a gene: 4. The CDR3 runs to 13 residues. The CDR3 DNA is TGTGCCAGTAGTACGGGACTAGTCGACGAGCAGTACTTC. Its protein is CASSTGLVDEQYF.

The V gene is TRBV6-5, the J gene TRBJ1-3; D gene unclear. The germline CDR1 and CDR2 sequences are MNHEY and SVGAGI. The V gene lost 6 bases and the J gene lost 1 base, with 10 bases spanning the gap. There are 14 residues in the CDR3. CDR3 DNA sequence: TGTGCCAGCAGCCTACGGGGATCTGGAAACACCATATATTTT. The encoded protein is CASSLRGSGNTIYF.

The genes are TRBV30 and TRBJ1-2; no clear D. The germline V gene has CDR1 GTSNPN and CDR2 SVGIG (reference sequence). V dropped 3 bases and J dropped 2 bases, with 4 bases sitting between them. There are 11 residues in the CDR3. CDR3 residues: CAWSKNYGYTF. Here the CDR3 DNA reads TGTGCCTGGAGCAAAAACTATGGCTACACCTTC.

The rearrangement links TRBV18 to TRBJ2-7; TRBD1 matches at 7 bases. The CDR3 runs 14 residues. Per the germline V gene, CDR1 is KGHSH and CDR2 is LQKENI. V shed 4 bases, J shed 2 bases, and the junction held 5 bases outside the gene matches. The CDR3, as DNA: TGTGCCAGCTCACTAGGACAGGCTACCTACGAGCAGTACTTC. As protein: CASSLGQATYEQYF.

The J gene is TRBJ1-5, the V gene TRBV7-9, with D unresolved. Germline values: CDR1 SEHNR, CDR2 FQNEAQ (reference sequence). V dropped 1 base and J dropped 7 bases, with 8 bases sitting between them. The length of the CDR3 is 13 residues. Written as DNA, the CDR3 is TGTGCCAGCAGCTTAGACCCCGGGCAGCCCCAGCATTTT. It encodes CASSLDPGQPQHF.

J is TRBJ1-2 and V is TRBV5-6; tentatively, D is TRBD1 (6 bases). The CDR3 has 14 amino acids. Between the trimmed V and J ends, which lost 0 bases and 0 bases, there was a span of 6 bases. Germline CDR1 reads SGHDT; CDR2 reads YYEEEE. CDR3 sequence reads: CASSLGTANYGYTF. The CDR3 nucleotides read TGTGCCAGCAGCTTGGGGACAGCTAACTATGGCTACACCTTC.

The chain employs TRBV5-1 and TRBJ1-1; D not certain. V was cut by 0 bases and J by 11 bases, with 14 bases left in between. This CDR3 spans 13 amino acids. Germline loops: CDR1 SGHRS, CDR2 YFSETQ. CDR3 in DNA: TGCGCCAGCAGCTTGGCAGGAGGAATGAGGGCTTTCTTT. Translating it yields CASSLAGGMRAFF.

The chain employs TRBV6-5 and TRBJ1-2, with 7 nucleotides matching TRBD1. The V gene end was trimmed by 6 bases and the J gene end by 7 bases; junction bases not matched to a gene: 8. Germline V gives CDR1 MNHEY, CDR2 SVGAGI. The CDR3 loop spans 13 amino acids. The CDR3 loop is CASRPTGKVGYTF. The CDR3 DNA reads as TGTGCCAGCAGGCCGACAGGGAAGGTTGGCTACACCTTC.

The V gene is TRBV30, the J gene TRBJ1-2; D may be TRBD1 (6 bases). This CDR3 region has 14 residues. V was shortened by 0 bases and J by 4 bases, with 12 bases between the two germline ends. Looked up from germline, CDR1 is GTSNPN and CDR2 is SVGIG (reference sequence). The CDR3 loop reads CAWSVQNRAYGYTF. For the CDR3, the DNA is TGTGCCTGGAGTGTACAGAACAGGGCCTATGGCTACACCTTC.